The 28 T cell receptor beta chains below come from one sample, sequenced in a study of tumor-infiltrating lymphocytes in primary liver carcinoma. From about 490 ng of total RNA, TCR beta-specific cDNA was reverse-transcribed using a constant-region primer. Amplification in three nested multiplex PCR rounds with slightly modified ARM-PCR gave rise to TCR beta libraries. The two initial PCR rounds, approximately 10 cycles each, used TRBV1-TRBV30 forward and C-beta reverse primers. TCRdb independently ran MiXCR on the multiplex PCR reads; one entry per CDR3 protein. The data show approximately 110,000 distinct CDR3 sequences, 65% seen once. Unsorted bulk tissue of about 20-31 mg yielded co-extracted RNA and DNA. Material for sequencing was liver tumor tissue from sampling region 1. Subset here: tumor region T1, superior pole. These TCRs come from a woman aged 60-70 years with primary liver carcinoma and hepatitis B virus infection.

About this clonotype: A much larger clone lies one base from this, so it may be a read error. V gene TRBV4-1 combines with J gene TRBJ2-2, with 8 bases matching TRBD1. CDR1 MGHRA and CDR2 YSYEKL come from the germline V gene. The CDR3 totals 15 residues. The CDR3 protein is CASSQINRGTGELSF. As DNA, the CDR3 is TGCGCCAGCAGCCAGATAAACAGGGGGACCGGGGAGCTGTCTTTT.

As concerns this clonotype: One junction end does not reproduce the germline sequence, and a read error may be involved. This chain connects TRBV11-2 to TRBJ1-2, with D uncertain. The CDR3 has 15 residues. The germline gives CDR1 SGHAT, CDR2 FQNNGV. CDR3 coding DNA: TGTGCCAGCAGCTTAAGGCCCCTGGTTAGCTATGGCTACGCCTTC. Translating gives CASSLRPLVSYGYAF.

On this clonotype itself: One end of the junction does not line up with germline, which may come from a read error. The rearrangement links TRBV29-1 to TRBJ2-5; 9 positions agree with TRBD1. The CDR3 is 15 residues long. CDR1 and CDR2 from the germline V gene are SQVTM and ANQGSEA. In nucleotides, the CDR3 is TGCAGCGTTTGTTCTGGGGGACAGGGTCTAGAGACCCAGTACTTT. Protein: CSVCSGGQGLETQYF.

V gene TRBV30 combines with J gene TRBJ2-1, with TRBD1 matching over 8 bases. The CDR3 covers 16 residues. Trimming at V came to 2 bases and at J to 10 bases, leaving 16 bases not matched to a gene. Germline CDR1 reads GTSNPN; CDR2 reads SVGIG (reference sequence). CDR3 coding DNA: TGTGCCTGGAGTCCCGCCGGGACAGGTAGGCTCGAAGAGCAGTTCTTC. This sequence encodes CAWSPAGTGRLEEQFF.

This clonotype was observed at least ten times. The DNA of the CDR3 is TGCAGCGTTGTATACGCCCCGCCACAGGGGGAATCTTTCTTT. The encoded protein is CSVVYAPPQGESFF. V gene TRBV29-1 combines with J gene TRBJ1-1; 8 nucleotides match TRBD1. V shed 4 bases, J shed 12 bases, and the junction held 16 bases outside the gene matches. The CDR3 sequence is 14 residues long. CDR1 is SQVTM and CDR2 is ANQGSEA in the germline V gene.

As regards this clonotype: A much more abundant neighbour one base away suggests this may be a read error. The chain employs TRBV12-3 or TRBV12-4 and TRBJ2-7, with 8 positions matching TRBD2. Germline trimming cut 5 bases from V and 3 bases from J; bases unmatched to any gene: 9. The CDR3 consists of 15 residues. The CDR3 nucleotides are TGTGCCAGCAGTCCCTGGGGTAGCGGGATCTACGAGCAGTACTTC. This codes for CASSPWGSGIYEQYF.

About this clonotype itself: A much bigger clone sits one base away, suggesting this may be a read error. The CDR3 does not end in the conserved phenylalanine or tryptophan, so this is likely a read error. The chain combines TRBV29-1 with TRBJ1-1; TRBD1 matches at 8 bases. CDR3 size: 16 residues. V lost 8 bases to trimming and J lost 0 bases; unmatched junction nucleotides: 14. CDR1 SQVTM and CDR2 ANQGSEA come from the germline V gene. CDR3 loop: CSSRSGQAGVNTEAFL. CDR3 nucleotide sequence: TGCAGCTCACGGTCGGGACAGGCCGGCGTGAACACTGAAGCTTTCTTG.

The chain has TRBV4-1 and TRBJ2-7; D possibly corresponds to TRBD1 (6 bases). From germline, CDR1 is MGHRA and CDR2 YSYEKL. The CDR3 totals 13 residues. V was cut by 1 base and J by 12 bases, with 16 bases left in between. The CDR3 reads CASSQGTVYGRYF. As DNA, the CDR3 is TGCGCCAGCAGCCAAGGGACAGTCTACGGGCGGTACTTC.

This clonotype is medium-sized within its sample. The V call is TRBV6-1, the J call TRBJ2-3; maybe TRBD1 (6 bases). V dropped 4 bases and J dropped 9 bases, with 17 bases sitting between them. Germline assignment: CDR1 MNHNS and CDR2 SASEGT. CDR3 length: 14 residues. The CDR3 protein is CASSVSGDGRTQYF. CDR3 bases: TGTGCCAGCAGTGTTTCAGGGGATGGAAGGACGCAGTATTTT.

On this clonotype itself: This may be a read error: a much more frequent sequence differs by one nucleotide. This rearrangement joins TRBV12-5 to TRBJ1-4, with D possibly TRBD1 on 5 matching bases. The CDR3 contains 12 residues. CDR1 and CDR2 from the germline V gene are LGHNT and FRNRAP. This chain's CDR3 is CDSRRANEKLFF. The CDR3 DNA reads TGTGATAGTCGCAGGGCTAATGAAAAACTGTTTTTT.

This clonotype has at least ten counts. The chain employs TRBV29-1 and TRBJ1-1; D unclear. The CDR3 is 11 amino acids. V gave up 4 bases and J gave up 4 bases, with 7 bases separating them. The germline V gene has CDR1 SQVTM and CDR2 ANQGSEA. The CDR3 here is CSVGTSTEAFF. CDR3 DNA sequence: TGCAGCGTTGGGACGAGCACTGAAGCTTTCTTT.

As to this clonotype: The junction departs from germline at one end; a sequencing error may be responsible. The V call is TRBV5-1, the J call TRBJ2-5; 14 positions match TRBD2. This CDR3 has 17 amino acids. Germline V gene data show CDR1 as SGHRS and CDR2 as YFSETQ. CDR3 amino acids: CASSAPGLAGVQVTQYF. In nucleotides, the CDR3 is TGCGCCAGCAGCGCGCCGGGACTAGCGGGGGTCCAAGTGACCCAGTACTTC.

As concerns this clonotype: Compared with germline, one end of the junction differs, possibly owing to a read error. V usage is TRBV11-1 and J usage is TRBJ2-5; D is perhaps TRBD1 (5 bases). The CDR3 has 15 amino acids. Germline CDR1 is SGHAT and CDR2 is FQDESV (reference sequence). CDR3 bases: TGTGCCAGCAGCTCCCAGACTTGGGGCCCAGAGGCCCAGTACTTC. It translates to CASSSQTWGPEAQYF. Filled out from reference TRBV11-1 and TRBJ2-5, the complete variable domain reads EAEVAQSPRYKITEKSQAVAFWCDPISGHATLYWYRQILGQGPELLVQFQDESVVDDSQLPKDRFSAERLKGVDSTLKIQPAELGDSAMYLCASSSQTWGPEAQYFGPGTRLLVL.

As concerns this clonotype: A much bigger clone sits one base away, suggesting this may be a read error. The chain combines TRBV28 with TRBJ1-5, with D unresolved. Looked up from germline, CDR1 is MDHEN and CDR2 is SYDVKM. The CDR3 is 14 amino acids. CDR3 sequence (DNA): TGTGTCAGCGCCGGGCAATATAGCAATCAGCCCCAGCATTTT. It is translated as CVSAGQYSNQPQHF. The full variable domain, completed using reference TRBV28 and TRBJ1-5, is DVKVTQSSRYLVKRTGEKVFLECVQDMDHENMFWYRQDPGLGLRLIYFSYDVKMKEKGDIPEGYSVSREKKERFSLILESASTNQTSMYLCVSAGQYSNQPQHFGDGTRLSIL.

This clonotype was detected ten times or more. The CDR3 DNA sequence: TGCAGCGTTGCTAGTGCGGGGGCCTACGAGCAGTACTTC. It is translated as CSVASAGAYEQYF. The chain is built from TRBV29-1 and TRBJ2-7; 7 bases match TRBD2. The V segment lost 4 bases and the J segment 2 bases; nucleotides outside the gene matches: 5. The length of the CDR3 is 13 residues. CDR1 SQVTM and CDR2 ANQGSEA come from the germline V gene.

V usage is TRBV7-8 and J usage is TRBJ2-1; no reliable D call. The CDR3 consists of 15 residues. Germline CDR1 SGHVS, CDR2 FQNEAQ. Here the CDR3 reads CVSSPQPGSYNEQFF. The CDR3 coding sequence is TGTGTCAGTAGCCCCCAGCCGGGCTCCTACAATGAGCAGTTCTTC.

As concerns this clonotype: At one end, the junction sequence differs from germline, possibly due to a read error. This chain uses TRBV11-2 with TRBJ2-5; 10 nucleotides agree with TRBD2. The CDR3 spans 15 residues. Looked up from germline, CDR1 is SGHAT and CDR2 is FQNNGV. The CDR3 region has the DNA TGTGCCAACAGCTTAGCGGGAGGAGATGTGGAGACCCAGTACTTC. It is translated as CANSLAGGDVETQYF.

In the case of this clonotype: Since a much larger clone is just one base distant, this may be a read error. The chain recombines TRBV6-6 with TRBJ2-7; D might be TRBD1 (6 bases). The CDR3 is 15 amino acids. Germline CDR1 MNHNY, CDR2 SVGAGI (reference sequence). For the CDR3, the DNA is TGTGCCAGCAGTATATCAGGGGTGCCCTCCTACGAGCACTACTTC. Residues: CASSISGVPSYEHYF.

The table lists this clonotype with many counts. The rearrangement links TRBV4-2 to TRBJ2-3, with D uncertain. Trimming removed 5 bases at V and 2 bases at J, with 2 bases between. CDR3 size: 11 residues. The V gene's germline CDR1 is LGHNA and CDR2 YNFKEQ. The CDR3 is CASSNTDTQYF. The CDR3 DNA reads as TGTGCCAGCAGCAACACAGATACGCAGTATTTT.

This clonotype was detected many times. V and J are TRBV6-5 and TRBJ2-6; D is tentatively TRBD1 or TRBD2 (5 bases each). The length of the CDR3 is 17 residues. Germline V gene sequence: CDR1 MNHEY, CDR2 SVGAGI. The V gene lost 6 bases and the J gene lost 0 bases, with 15 bases spanning the gap. This CDR3 is CASRPGRTTSGANVLTF. The CDR3 nucleotides are TGTGCCAGCAGACCGGGACGGACCACCTCTGGGGCCAACGTCCTGACTTTC.

As concerns this clonotype: Given a much more abundant clone one base away, this may be a read error. The chain joins TRBV7-9 to TRBJ2-7; TRBD2 is a possible D gene (6 bases). Germline lookup yields CDR1 SEHNR and CDR2 FQNEAQ (reference sequence). The V end lost 11 bases, the J end lost 0 bases, and 20 bases lay between the germline ends. The CDR3 sequence is 15 residues long. Written as DNA, the CDR3 is TGTGCCGGCGTCCTCGGGGGAGGCGGCTCCTACGAGCAGTACTTC. This translates into CAGVLGGGGSYEQYF.

This clonotype was recorded once. Compared with germline, one end of the junction differs, possibly owing to a read error. The chain links TRBV25-1 to TRBJ1-4; a weak D match, TRBD1 (5 bases). CDR3 length equals 14 residues. Germline V gene sequence: CDR1 MGHDK, CDR2 SYGVNS. The CDR3 nucleotides are TGTGCCAGCAGTCAGGGATACGAAGGGGAAAAAGTGTTTTTT. It translates to CASSQGYEGEKVFF. Full variable domain (rest looked up from reference TRBV25-1 and TRBJ1-4): EADIYQTPRYLVIGTGKKITLECSQTMGHDKMYWYQQDPGMELHLIHYSYGVNSTEKGDLSSESTVSRIRTEHFPLTLESARPSHTSQYLCASSQGYEGEKVFFGSGTQLSVL.

As regards this clonotype: One end of the junction varies from germline; a read error may be responsible. The V and J genes are TRBV11-2 and TRBJ2-7; 10 bases match TRBD1. Germline values: CDR1 SGHAT, CDR2 FQNNGV. This CDR3 spans 15 amino acids. CDR3 region: CASSRGTGESYEQCF. The CDR3 DNA sequence: TGTGCCAGCAGTCGAGGGACAGGGGAGTCCTACGAGCAGTGCTTC.

By share of the sample, this clonotype is medium-sized. The chain couples TRBV11-2 to TRBJ2-5; TRBD2 matches at 9 bases. The CDR3 contains 15 residues. The germline V gene has CDR1 SGHAT and CDR2 FQNNGV. Trimming took 3 bases from V and 2 from J; bases not matched to a gene: 4. CDR3 in DNA: TGTGCCAGCAGCTTTGCGACTAGCGGACAAGAGACCCAGTACTTC. Translated, it gives CASSFATSGQETQYF.

This clonotype is deemed medium-sized. The V call is TRBV29-1, the J call TRBJ2-7, with D perhaps matching TRBD2 (6 bases). From germline, CDR1 is SQVTM and CDR2 ANQGSEA. V lost 6 bases and J 2 bases, leaving 8 bases between the germline ends. The CDR3 has 11 amino acids. CDR3 sequence: CSVGTPYEQYF. DNA of the CDR3: TGCAGCGTCGGGACTCCCTACGAGCAGTACTTC.

Comment on this clonotype: One junction end disagrees with the germline gene, perhaps due to a read error. The gene calls are TRBV6-5 and TRBJ2-7; D perhaps matches TRBD2 (5 bases). Germline V lookup: CDR1 MNHEY, CDR2 SVGAGI. The CDR3 is 12 amino acids. The CDR3 loop is CASSGLGGEHYF. CDR3 bases: TGTGCCAGCAGTGGCCTAGGAGGCGAGCACTACTTC.

Notes on this clonotype: A much bigger clone sits one base away, suggesting this may be a read error. The genes are TRBV6-1 and TRBJ1-1, with D maybe TRBD1 (5 bases). Trimming left V 4 bases short and J 1 base short, with 13 bases between. CDR1 is MNHNS, CDR2 SASEGT, per germline. The CDR3 runs to 15 residues. CDR3: CASSATIQANTEAFF. In nucleotides, the CDR3 is TGTGCCAGCAGTGCCACTATACAGGCGAACACTGAAGCTTTCTTT.

The table lists this clonotype with a few counts. The chain couples TRBV28 to TRBJ1-2, with TRBD1 matching 8 bases. This CDR3 comprises 15 residues. The V and J ends lost 5 bases and 4 bases, in that order; junction bases with no gene match: 9. From germline, CDR1 is MDHEN and CDR2 SYDVKM. The CDR3 region has the DNA TGTGCCAGCAGTCCCTATACAGGGGGTGGCTATGGCTACACCTTC. Protein product: CASSPYTGGGYGYTF.